This is a list of T cell receptor beta chains from one sample in a study of blood T cells in healthy people across ages. Via MiXCR, TCRdb re-called the 5' RACE reads, giving one row per CDR3 protein. The sample shows some 700,000 distinct CDR3 sequences, over 20% of them seen only once. The specimen sequenced was blood. Receptors were obtained from a man in his 70s in good health. CDR3s include the opening cysteine and the closing phenylalanine or tryptophan. Each record gives: J gene, V gene, D gene, clone size, CDR3 length, CDR3 protein, CDR3 DNA. The D gene is left open where the match is weak. Expanded clones are given a class, and other clones once, few, many or no size at all.

TRBJ1-5,TRBV20-1,TRBD1,NA,15,CSARPGGAGNQPQHF,TGCAGTGCTAGACCAGGGGGGGCTGGGAATCAGCCCCAGCATTTT
TRBJ2-7,TRBV29-1,NA,NA,12,CSVDGGPYEQYF,TGCAGCGTTGACGGGGGTCCCTACGAGCAGTACTTC
TRBJ1-4,TRBV28,NA,NA,12,CAGSSLNEKLFF,TGTGCCGGCAGTTCTCTGAATGAAAAACTGTTTTTT
TRBJ1-5,TRBV6-1,TRBD1,NA,14,CASNTGGRSQPQHF,TGTGCCAGCAATACAGGGGGCCGGAGTCAGCCCCAGCATTTT
TRBJ2-3,TRBV24-1,NA,many,12,CATGSSTDTQYF,TGTGCCACCGGCTCTAGCACAGATACGCAGTATTTT
TRBJ2-5,TRBV19,NA,many,13,CASSIRQQETQYF,TGTGCCAGTAGTATCCGACAGCAAGAGACCCAGTACTTC
TRBJ2-3,TRBV20-1,NA,NA,15,CSASSGRPSTDTQYF,TGCAGTGCTAGCTCCGGAAGGCCCTCTACAGATACGCAGTATTTT
TRBJ1-4,TRBV4-1,TRBD1,NA,16,CASSQDYRGSREKLFF,TGCGCCAGCAGCCAAGATTACAGGGGATCGAGGGAAAAACTGTTTTTT
TRBJ2-3,TRBV20-1,NA,few,13,CSARAINTDTQYF,TGCAGTGCTAGAGCTATCAACACAGATACGCAGTATTTT
TRBJ2-3,TRBV20-1,NA,few,13,CSASGISANTQYF,TGCAGTGCTAGCGGCATCTCGGCGAATACGCAGTATTTT
TRBJ1-2,TRBV28,NA,NA,14,CASTRGGRIYGYTF,TGTGCCAGCACCCGAGGCGGACGTATCTATGGCTACACCTTC
TRBJ1-3,TRBV7-2,NA,NA,16,CASSPRTLNSGNTIYF,TGTGCCAGCAGCCCCCGTACTTTGAACTCTGGAAACACCATATATTTT
TRBJ2-3,TRBV6-1,TRBD2,few,16,CASSFGGGQSTDTQYF,TGTGCCAGTTCCTTCGGGGGGGGGCAAAGCACAGATACGCAGTATTTT
TRBJ1-1,TRBV5-1,NA,NA,14,CASNPGGYNTEAFF,TGCGCCAGCAACCCGGGGGGGTATAACACTGAAGCTTTCTTT
TRBJ2-2,TRBV7-9,NA,many,14,CASSFPDRSGELFF,TGTGCCAGCAGCTTCCCCGACAGATCTGGGGAGCTGTTTTTT
TRBJ2-3,TRBV20-1,TRBD2,few,16,CSASGLAGVGTDTQYF,TGCAGTGCTAGCGGACTAGCGGGGGTGGGCACAGATACGCAGTATTTT
TRBJ1-6,TRBV6-2/TRBV6-3,NA,few,15,CASSKDRFSTSPLHF,TGTGCCAGCAGTAAAGACAGGTTTTCTACTTCACCCCTCCACTTT
TRBJ2-3,TRBV5-1,TRBD2,NA,16,CASSLGVAGTTDTQYF,TGCGCCAGCAGCTTGGGAGTAGCGGGGACCACAGATACGCAGTATTTT
TRBJ2-7,TRBV5-1,NA,NA,15,CASSSEGSNLYEQYF,TGCGCCAGCAGCTCAGAAGGCTCTAACCTCTACGAGCAGTACTTC
TRBJ2-7,TRBV21-1,NA,NA,15,CASCHPGEDSYEQYF,TGTGCCAGCTGCCACCCCGGGGAGGACTCCTACGAGCAGTACTTC
TRBJ1-2,TRBV7-2,TRBD1,NA,14,CASSPQGALGGYAF,TGTGCCAGCAGCCCACAGGGGGCGTTGGGTGGCTACGCCTTC
TRBJ1-6,TRBV10-3,TRBD1,NA,17,CASSDRGISLVNSPLHF,TGTGCCTCGTCGGACAGGGGGATATCGTTAGTTAATTCACCCCTCCACTTT
TRBJ1-3,TRBV28,NA,once,15,CASSGTPSSGNTIYF,TGTGCCAGCAGTGGGACACCCAGCTCTGGAAACACCATATATTTT
TRBJ2-1,TRBV20-1,NA,NA,11,CSARVENEQLF,TGCAGTGCTAGAGTTGAGAATGAGCAGCTCTTC
TRBJ2-5,TRBV12-3/TRBV12-4,NA,few,11,CASSQGSGQYF,TGTGCCAGCAGTCAGGGGAGTGGGCAGTACTTC